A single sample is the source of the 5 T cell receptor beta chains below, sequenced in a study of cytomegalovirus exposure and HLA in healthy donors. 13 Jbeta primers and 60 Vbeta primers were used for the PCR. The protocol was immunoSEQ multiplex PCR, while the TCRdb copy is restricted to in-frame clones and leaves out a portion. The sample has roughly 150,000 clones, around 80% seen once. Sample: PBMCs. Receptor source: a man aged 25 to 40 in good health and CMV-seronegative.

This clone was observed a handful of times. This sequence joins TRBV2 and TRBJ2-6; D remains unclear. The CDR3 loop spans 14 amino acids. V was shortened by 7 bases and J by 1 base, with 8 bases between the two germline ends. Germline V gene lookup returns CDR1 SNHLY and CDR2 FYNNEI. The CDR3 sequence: CASTGRSGANVLTF. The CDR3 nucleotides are TGTGCCAGCACAGGTCGATCTGGGGCCAACGTCCTGACTTTC. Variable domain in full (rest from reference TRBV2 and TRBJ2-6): EPEVTQTPSHQVTQMGQEVILRCVPISNHLYFYWYRQILGQKVEFLVSFYNNEISEKSEIFDDQFSVERPDGSNFTLKIRSTKLEDSAMYFCASTGRSGANVLTFGAGSRLTVL.

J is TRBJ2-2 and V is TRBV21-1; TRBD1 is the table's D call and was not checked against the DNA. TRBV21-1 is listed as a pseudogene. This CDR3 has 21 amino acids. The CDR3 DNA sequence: TGTGCCAGCAGCAAATTGAGAATCCGGACAGGGCGGCCTAAAAGCACCGGGGAGCTGTTTTTT. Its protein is CASSKLRIRTGRPKSTGELFF.

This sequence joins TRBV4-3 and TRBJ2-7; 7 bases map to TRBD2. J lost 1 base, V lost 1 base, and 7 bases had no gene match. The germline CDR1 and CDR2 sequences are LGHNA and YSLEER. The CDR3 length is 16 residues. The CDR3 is CASSQVRGSNSYEQYF. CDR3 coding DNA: TGCGCCAGCAGCCAAGTTCGCGGGAGTAATTCCTACGAGCAGTACTTC.

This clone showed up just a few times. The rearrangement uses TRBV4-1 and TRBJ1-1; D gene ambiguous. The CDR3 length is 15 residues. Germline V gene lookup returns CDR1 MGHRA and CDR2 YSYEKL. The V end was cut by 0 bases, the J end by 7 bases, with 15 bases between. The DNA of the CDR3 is TGCGCCAGCAGCCAAGATGAGAGGTATATAGGTGAAGCTTTCTTT. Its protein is CASSQDERYIGEAFF.

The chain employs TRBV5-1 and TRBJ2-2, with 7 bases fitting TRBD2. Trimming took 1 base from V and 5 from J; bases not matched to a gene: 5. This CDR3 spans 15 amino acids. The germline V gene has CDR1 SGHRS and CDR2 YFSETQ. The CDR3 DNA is TGCGCCAGCAGCTTGAAGGCGGGGGAGACCGGGGAGCTGTTTTTT. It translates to CASSLKAGETGELFF.